This T cell receptor beta chain appears in the sequencing data of a study of T cells in localized non-small cell lung cancer. Findings and caveats of the study: With higher T cell density in blood came longer overall survival.

Notes on this clone: The antigen remains unidentified.

This table comes from immunoSEQ multiplex PCR, and its TCRdb copy is limited to in-frame clones, with some not included. The sample contains around 34,000 clones, roughly 93% of which appear only once. The CDR3 sequence is 15 residues long. The V gene lost 0 bases and the J gene lost 3 bases, with 8 bases spanning the gap. Germline lookup yields CDR1 SGHTA and CDR2 FQGTGA. The sequence was obtained from a female donor over 55 with stage I lung adenocarcinoma. The source was peripheral blood, collected before any cancer treatment. This rearrangement joins TRBV7-3 to TRBJ2-2; D is unclear. The CDR3 nucleotides are TGTGCCAGCAGCTTAACCCCGACCGACACCGGGGAGCTGTTTTTT. Translation gives CASSLTPTDTGELFF.